Listed here is a single TCR beta chain. This record comes from a study of shared clonotypes between healthy human individuals. Measured with immunoSEQ multiplex PCR; TCRdb has only the in-frame clones, and not every one. Of some 2.3 million clones in the sample, 80% to 95% were seen once. The CDR3 is 15 residues long. CDR1 is MDHEN and CDR2 is SYDVKM in the germline V gene. The junction had 7 bases not matched to a gene; V was cut back by 4 bases and J by 3 bases. The V call is TRBV28, the J call TRBJ2-7, with 9 positions matching TRBD1. The source material was naive CD4+ T cells from PBMCs. Subset defined: CD45RA+ positively selected. This sequence was found in a man younger than 30 in good health. Some clones in this sample may be carry-over from other donors' samples. CDR3 sequence (DNA): TGTGCCAGCAGTTCCTCGGGACAGGGAAACTACGAGCAGTACTTC. This encodes CASSSSGQGNYEQYF.